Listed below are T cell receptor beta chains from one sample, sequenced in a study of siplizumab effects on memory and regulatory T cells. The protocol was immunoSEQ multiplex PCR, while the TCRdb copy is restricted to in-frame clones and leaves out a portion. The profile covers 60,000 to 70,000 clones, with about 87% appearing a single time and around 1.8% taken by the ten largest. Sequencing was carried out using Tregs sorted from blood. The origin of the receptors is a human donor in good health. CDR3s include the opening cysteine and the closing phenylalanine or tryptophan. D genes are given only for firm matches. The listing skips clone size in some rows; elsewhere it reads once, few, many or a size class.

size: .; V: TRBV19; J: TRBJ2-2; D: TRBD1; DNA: TGTGCCAGTAGGTTACAGGGGTTGGCCGGGGAGCTGTTTTTT; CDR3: CASRLQGLAGELFF
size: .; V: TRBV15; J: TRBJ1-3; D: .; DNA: TGTGCCACCAGCAGAGGAAAGACACAGGGAAGGGGAAACACCATATATTTT; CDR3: CATSRGKTQGRGNTIYF
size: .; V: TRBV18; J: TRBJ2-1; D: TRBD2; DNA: TGTGCCAGCTCAAAACCTGGACTAGCGGGAAGAGGTAATGAGCAGTTCTTC; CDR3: CASSKPGLAGRGNEQFF
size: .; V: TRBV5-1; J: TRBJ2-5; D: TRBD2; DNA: TGCGCCAGCAGCTCCATTCTAGCGGGAGTTAAGACCCAGTACTTC; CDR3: CASSSILAGVKTQYF
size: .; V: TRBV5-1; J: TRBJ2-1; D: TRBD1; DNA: TGCGCCAGCAGCCCTTTCAACAGGGGGCTCTACAATGAGCAGTTCTTC; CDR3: CASSPFNRGLYNEQFF
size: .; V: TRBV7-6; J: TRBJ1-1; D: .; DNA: TGTGCCAGCAGCTTGTCTCAGGGTTCCACTGAAGCTTTCTTT; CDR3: CASSLSQGSTEAFF
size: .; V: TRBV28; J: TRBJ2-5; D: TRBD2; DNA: TGTGCCAGCAGTGCCCAACTAGCGGGAGCCCAAGAGACCCAGTACTTC; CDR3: CASSAQLAGAQETQYF
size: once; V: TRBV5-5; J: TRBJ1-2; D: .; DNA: TGTGCCAGCAGCTCAGCCGGCCGAGGGGCCCCCTTCTATGGCTACACCTTC; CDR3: CASSSAGRGAPFYGYTF
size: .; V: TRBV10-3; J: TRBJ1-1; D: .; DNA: TGTGCCATCAGTGAGGGACAGATGAACACTGAAGCTTTCTTT; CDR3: CAISEGQMNTEAFF
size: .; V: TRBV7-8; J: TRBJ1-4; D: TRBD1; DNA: TGTGCCAGCAGTTCCCGCCGGGACAGTGGTAATGAAAAACTGTTTTTT; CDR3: CASSSRRDSGNEKLFF
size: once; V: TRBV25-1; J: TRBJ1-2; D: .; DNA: TGTGCCAGCAGTGAATGGGTGGGACGTAAAGGCTACACCTTC; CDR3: CASSEWVGRKGYTF
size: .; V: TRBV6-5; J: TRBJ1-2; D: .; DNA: TGTGCCAGCAGTTACTACCGGAACTATGGCTACACCTTC; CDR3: CASSYYRNYGYTF
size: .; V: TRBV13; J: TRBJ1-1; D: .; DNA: TGTGCCAGCAGACGACAAATGAACACTGAAGCTTTCTTT; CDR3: CASRRQMNTEAFF
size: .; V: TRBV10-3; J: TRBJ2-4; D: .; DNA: TGTGCCATCAGTGACGGGGGCGGGACCGGACGGCTAGCCAAAAACATTCAGTACTTC; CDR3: CAISDGGGTGRLAKNIQYF
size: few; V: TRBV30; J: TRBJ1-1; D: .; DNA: TGTGCCTGGAGTGTACCCGAGGGTTACACTGAAGCTTTCTTT; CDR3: CAWSVPEGYTEAFF
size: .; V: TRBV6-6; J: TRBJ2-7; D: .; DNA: TGTGCCAGCAGTAATGGCCGTTACGAGCAGTACTTC; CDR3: CASSNGRYEQYF
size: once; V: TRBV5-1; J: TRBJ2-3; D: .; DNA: TGCGCCAGCAGCTTGGAATCAGGCCCCACAGATACGCAGTATTTT; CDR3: CASSLESGPTDTQYF
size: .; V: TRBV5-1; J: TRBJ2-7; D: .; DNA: TGCGCCAGCAGCTGGGAGGCGGCCTACGAGCAGTACTTC; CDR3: CASSWEAAYEQYF
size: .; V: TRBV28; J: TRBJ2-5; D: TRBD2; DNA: TGTGCCAGCAGTTTAAAAGGGCGGGAGACCCAAGAGACCCAGTACTTC; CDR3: CASSLKGRETQETQYF
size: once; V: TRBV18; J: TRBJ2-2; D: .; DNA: TGTGCCAGCTCATACTACAGGGAGATAACCGGGGAGCTGTTTTTT; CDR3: CASSYYREITGELFF
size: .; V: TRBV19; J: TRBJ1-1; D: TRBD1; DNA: TGTGCCAGTAAGGACAGGGGGAACACTGAAGCTTTCTTT; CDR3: CASKDRGNTEAFF
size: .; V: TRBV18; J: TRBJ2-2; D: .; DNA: TGTGCCAGCTCACCAATATTCTCGAGTTGGTCCGGGGAGCTGTTTTTT; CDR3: CASSPIFSSWSGELFF
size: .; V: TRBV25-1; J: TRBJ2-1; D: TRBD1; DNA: TGTGCCAGCAGTGAGACAGGGGTGGGGAGTGAGCAGTTCTTC; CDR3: CASSETGVGSEQFF
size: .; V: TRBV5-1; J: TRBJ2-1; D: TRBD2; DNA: TGCGCCAGCGGATCCGGGACTAGCGGGAGTGATGAGCAGTTCTTC; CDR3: CASGSGTSGSDEQFF
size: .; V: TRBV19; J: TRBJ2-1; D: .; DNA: TGTGCCAGTAGTACAGGCTACCCGGACGGTGAGCAGTTCTTC; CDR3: CASSTGYPDGEQFF
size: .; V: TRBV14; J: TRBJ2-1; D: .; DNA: TGTGCCAGCAGCCAAAGGTTCGGGAGCGACAGGGATGAGCAGTTCTTC; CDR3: CASSQRFGSDRDEQFF
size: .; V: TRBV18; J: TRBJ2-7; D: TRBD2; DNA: TGTGCCAGCTCTTCCTCACGGGCTAGCGGTGCCTACGAGCAGTACTTC; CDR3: CASSSSRASGAYEQYF
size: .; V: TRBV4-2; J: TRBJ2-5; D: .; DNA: TGTGCCAGCAGCCAAGGGGAAGGGACCCAGTACTTC; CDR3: CASSQGEGTQYF
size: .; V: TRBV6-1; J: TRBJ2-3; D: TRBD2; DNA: TGTGCCAGCAGATCTAGCGGGAGGGCGAATACGCAGTATTTT; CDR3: CASRSSGRANTQYF
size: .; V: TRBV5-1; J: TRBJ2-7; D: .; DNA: TGCGCCAGCAGCTTGGCCGGGGGCGGGATGGGCGAGCAGTACTTC; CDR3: CASSLAGGGMGEQYF
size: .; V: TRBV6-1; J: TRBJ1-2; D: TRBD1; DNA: TGTGCCAGTGCTACAGGGGGCTCTGGCTACACCTTC; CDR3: CASATGGSGYTF
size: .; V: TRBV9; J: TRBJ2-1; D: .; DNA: TGTGCCAGCAGCGTAAGGTGGCACTCCTACAATGAGCAGTTCTTC; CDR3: CASSVRWHSYNEQFF
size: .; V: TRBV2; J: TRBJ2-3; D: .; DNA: TGTGCCAGCAGTGATAGATGGAGCACAGATACGCAGTATTTT; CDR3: CASSDRWSTDTQYF
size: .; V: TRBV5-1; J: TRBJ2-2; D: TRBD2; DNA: TGCGCCAGCAGCTTGGGCCCTAGCGGGAGTACCACCGGGGAGCTGTTTTTT; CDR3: CASSLGPSGSTTGELFF
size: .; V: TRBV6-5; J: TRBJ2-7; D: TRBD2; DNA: TGTGCCAGCAGGACCCGGCTAGCGGGAGAGCACGAGCAGTACTTC; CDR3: CASRTRLAGEHEQYF
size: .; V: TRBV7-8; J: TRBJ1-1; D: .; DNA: TGTGCCAGCAGGCAAAGCAGGGGATCTGAAGCTTTCTTT; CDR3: CASRQSRGSEAFF
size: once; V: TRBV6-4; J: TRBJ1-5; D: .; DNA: TGTGCCAGCAGGGCCTATCAGCCCCAGCATTTT; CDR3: CASRAYQPQHF
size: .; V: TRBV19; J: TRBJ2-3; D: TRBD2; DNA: TGTGCCAGTAGTACGAGCGGGAGAGCAGCAGATACGCAGTATTTT; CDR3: CASSTSGRAADTQYF
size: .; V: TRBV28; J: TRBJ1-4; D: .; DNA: TGTGCCAGCAGTTTATGGCAACGGTTTAATGAAAAACTGTTTTTT; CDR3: CASSLWQRFNEKLFF
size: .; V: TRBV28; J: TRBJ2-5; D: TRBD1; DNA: TGTGCCAGCAGGCCCCCCAATGAGGGGACAGCGATTCAAGAGACCCAGTACTTC; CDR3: CASRPPNEGTAIQETQYF
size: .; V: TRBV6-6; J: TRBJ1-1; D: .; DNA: TGTGCCAGCAGTTACGTGGCAGGGCGGGGGACTGAAGCTTTCTTT; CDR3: CASSYVAGRGTEAFF
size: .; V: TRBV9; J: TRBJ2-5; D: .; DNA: TGTGCCAGCAGCGTAGCGTTAGCGACGTTCCAAGAGACCCAGTACTTC; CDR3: CASSVALATFQETQYF
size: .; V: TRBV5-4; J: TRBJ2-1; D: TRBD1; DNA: TGTGCCAGCAGCCCGGGACAGGGGAATGAGCAGTTCTTC; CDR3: CASSPGQGNEQFF
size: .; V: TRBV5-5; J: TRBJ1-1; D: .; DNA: TGTGCCAGCAGCTTGGGTTTCATGAACACTGAAGCTTTCTTT; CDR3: CASSLGFMNTEAFF
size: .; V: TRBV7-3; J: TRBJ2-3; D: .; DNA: TGTGCCAGCAGCTTAAACTCCAACTATGCAGATACGCAGTATTTT; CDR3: CASSLNSNYADTQYF
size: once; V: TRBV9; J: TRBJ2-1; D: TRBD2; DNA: TGTGCCAGCAGCGTAGCGGTGGGACTAGCGGGAGGTACTGAGCAGTTCTTC; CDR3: CASSVAVGLAGGTEQFF
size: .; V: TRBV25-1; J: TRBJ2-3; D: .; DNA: TGTGCCAGCTGGGGTAGCCTCGGGGCTGGAGATACGCAGTATTTT; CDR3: CASWGSLGAGDTQYF
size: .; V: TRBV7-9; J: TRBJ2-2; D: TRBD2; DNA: TGTGCCAGCAGCTTGGGAGCGGGAGGAGGCACCGGGGAGCTGTTTTTT; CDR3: CASSLGAGGGTGELFF
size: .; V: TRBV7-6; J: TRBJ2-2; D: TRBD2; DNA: TGTGCCAGCAGCCTTCCCCTAGCGGGAGTAGAGAACACCGGGGAGCTGTTTTTT; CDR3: CASSLPLAGVENTGELFF
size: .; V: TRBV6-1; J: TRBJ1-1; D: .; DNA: TGTGCCAGCAGGGCCCTCGGGATCCTAGGGACTGAAGCTTTCTTT; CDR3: CASRALGILGTEAFF
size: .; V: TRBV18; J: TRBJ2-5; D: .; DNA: TGTGCCAGCTCCAAAGGGCGCAGGGGAGTGTACCAAGAGACCCAGTACTTC; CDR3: CASSKGRRGVYQETQYF
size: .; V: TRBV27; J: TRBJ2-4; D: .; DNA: TGTGCCAGCAGTTTAGGGGCGGGCTTAGCCAAAAACATTCAGTACTTC; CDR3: CASSLGAGLAKNIQYF
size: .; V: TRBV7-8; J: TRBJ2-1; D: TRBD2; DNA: TGTGCCAGCAGCTTAGTAGCGGGAGGGTGGAATGAGCAGTTCTTC; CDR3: CASSLVAGGWNEQFF
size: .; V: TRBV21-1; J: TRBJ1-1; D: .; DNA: TGTGCCAGCAGCAAAAACCCAGAGGGCACTGAAGCTTTCTTT; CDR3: CASSKNPEGTEAFF
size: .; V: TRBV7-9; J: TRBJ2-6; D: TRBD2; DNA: TGTGCCAGCAGCTCCCAGCGGGGGTCTGGGGCCAACGTCCTGACTTTC; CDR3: CASSSQRGSGANVLTF